This TCR beta chain derives from a study of T-cell reconstitution after alpha-beta-depleted transplantation in children. CDR1 is LGHNA and CDR2 is YNFKEQ in the germline V gene. The CDR3 is made up of 19 amino acids. The junction had 17 bases not matched to a gene; V was cut back by 3 bases and J by 5 bases. General study points: By about two months after transplant, alpha-beta T cells reportedly arose from several hundred graft clones that had expanded.

Researchers prepared the TCRbeta library using unique molecular identifiers, the study reports. TCRdb re-derived calls from the PCR reads in MiXCR, one entry per CDR3 protein. The profile shows hundreds of thousands of distinct CDR3 sequences, 10% to 15% of them singletons. This clonotype has ten or more counts. The antigen remains undetermined. The sequenced sample was PBMCs, mostly from graft donor cells, obtained 360 days after TCRalphabeta/CD19-depleted stem cell transplant. The receptor's source is a male patient aged 10 to 17 who had a stem cell transplant for acute myeloid leukemia, so the T cells may come from the graft donor. The chain employs TRBV4-2 and TRBJ2-2, with 8 bases aligning to TRBD2. The chain's CDR3 is CASSQLVGPAGGRTGELFF. In nucleotides, the CDR3 is TGTGCCAGCAGCCAGCTGGTGGGCCCTGCGGGAGGACGAACCGGGGAGCTGTTTTTT.